The source of this TCR beta chain is a study of shared clonotypes between healthy human individuals. The overall study: Three plates were used per donor for CD4 naive, three for CD4 memory, two for CD8 naive and one for CD8 memory.

Some clones are missing from TCRdb's copy, which holds only in-frame ones; the method was immunoSEQ multiplex PCR. The sample carries more than 80,000 clones, less than 80% recorded once. Per the germline V gene, CDR1 is MGHDK and CDR2 is SYGVNS. Losses at the gene ends were 3 bases for V and 7 bases for J; bases not matched to a gene: 7. CDR3 length: 15 residues. Worth noting for this clone: The antigen is unknown.

Study-wide points: Generation of non-shared clonotypes was less probable than generation of clonotypes shared by all four donors. Memory subsets generally showed lower estimated richness than naive subsets. Between a few donors, naive CD4 clonotypes were shared at a level of about 5.3%.

Sequencing used memory CD8+ T cells sorted from blood. Subset indicated: CD45RO+ cells pooled with CCR7-negative TemRA cells. The clonotype was recovered from a man aged 25 to 40 in good health. The V gene is TRBV25-1, the J gene TRBJ2-1; the match to TRBD2 covers 9 bases. CDR3 protein: CASSEPGLAQNEQFF. The CDR3 DNA follows: TGTGCCAGCAGTGAGCCGGGACTAGCTCAAAATGAGCAGTTCTTC. Full variable domain (rest looked up from reference TRBV25-1 and TRBJ2-1): EADIYQTPRYLVIGTGKKITLECSQTMGHDKMYWYQQDPGMELHLIHYSYGVNSTEKGDLSSESTVSRIRTEHFPLTLESARPSHTSQYLCASSEPGLAQNEQFFGPGTRLTVL.